Following are 17 T cell receptor beta chains from one sample sequenced in a study of Graves' ophthalmopathy and Graves' hyperthyroidism. The sequenced template was RNA, covering the TCR beta CDR3 region. Second-round multiplex PCR came after a first-round RT-PCR that employed HTBI primers. A single record per CDR3 protein comes from TCRdb applying MiXCR to the multiplex PCR reads. The data show about 620,000 distinct CDR3 sequences, about 24% seen once. Specimen: peripheral blood. These receptors originate from a young woman with stable Graves' hyperthyroidism. Some clones in this sample may be carry-over from other donors' samples.

This clonotype showed up many times. The V call is TRBV5-1, the J call TRBJ1-1; D unclear. V shed 8 bases and J shed 3 bases, with 5 bases lying between them. The V gene's germline CDR1 is SGHRS and CDR2 YFSETQ. The CDR3 runs to 10 residues. CDR3 in amino acids: CASTDTEAFF. In DNA form, the CDR3 reads TGCGCCAGTACGGACACTGAAGCTTTCTTT.

This clonotype was recorded at least ten times. The V gene is TRBV28, the J gene TRBJ2-6, with TRBD1 matching 8 bases. V was clipped by 4 bases and J by 0 bases; unmatched bases: 8. Germline V gene lookup returns CDR1 MDHEN and CDR2 SYDVKM. There are 18 residues in the CDR3. The CDR3 coding sequence is TGTGCCAGCAGTTCCTCCCGGGACAGGTACTCTGGGGCCAACGTCCTGACTTTC. Translated: CASSSSRDRYSGANVLTF.

At least ten counts were recorded for this clonotype. The rearrangement uses TRBV28 and TRBJ1-6; D remains ambiguous. V was trimmed by 5 bases and J by 9 bases, leaving 5 bases between them. This CDR3 contains 11 residues. Germline CDR1 is MDHEN and CDR2 is SYDVKM. CDR3 amino acids: CASSRVSPLHF. For the CDR3, the DNA is TGTGCCAGCAGTAGGGTTTCACCCCTCCACTTT.

This clonotype was seen many times. V is TRBV19 and J is TRBJ2-7; 9 bases agree with TRBD1. Germline lookup yields CDR1 LNHDA and CDR2 SQIVND (reference sequence). The CDR3 has 15 residues. V dropped 2 bases and J dropped 0; count of bases not matched to a gene: 2. The CDR3 sequence: CASSIRTGVSYEQYF. The DNA for the CDR3 is TGTGCCAGTAGTATACGGACAGGGGTCTCCTACGAGCAGTACTTC.

This clonotype was found many times. In DNA form, the CDR3 reads TGCAGTGCTAGAGTCAGCGGACAGGGCAACTATGGCTACACCTTC. Its protein product is CSARVSGQGNYGYTF. The V and J genes are TRBV20-1 and TRBJ1-2, with TRBD1 matching over 8 bases. Germline lookup yields CDR1 DFQATT and CDR2 SNEGSKA (reference sequence). J was trimmed by 2 bases and V by 1 base; bases with no gene match: 6. CDR3 length: 15 residues.

In this sample, this clonotype turned up many times. V gene TRBV24-1 combines with J gene TRBJ1-5; D perhaps matches TRBD1 (5 bases). This CDR3 is 18 amino acids long. V lost 5 bases to trimming and J lost 0 bases, with 19 bases between them. Germline CDR1 reads KGHDR; CDR2 reads SFDVKD. The DNA of the CDR3 is TGTGCCACCAGTGCCCCGGGGGAACAGACCTCTAGCAATCAGCCCCAGCATTTT. This gives the protein CATSAPGEQTSSNQPQHF.

This clonotype was seen ten or more times. CDR3 in DNA: TGTGCCTGGAGTACCCTAAGGGGACAGCGGAACACTGAAGCTTTCTTT. This encodes CAWSTLRGQRNTEAFF. This chain links TRBV30 with TRBJ1-1; 7 nucleotides agree with TRBD1. Germline CDR1 is GTSNPN and CDR2 is SVGIG (reference sequence). V gave up 2 bases and J gave up 1 base; unmatched junction bases: 10. The CDR3 has 16 residues.

A note on this clonotype: One end of the junction fails to match germline, which may point to a read error. This sequence joins TRBV20-1 and TRBJ2-2; TRBD1 or TRBD2 may be the D gene (6 bases each). From germline, CDR1 is DFQATT and CDR2 SNEGSKA (reference sequence). CDR3 length equals 14 residues. In nucleotides, the CDR3 is TGCAGTGCGAAGGATCGGGGGCCCACCGGGGAGCTGTGTTTT. Protein: CSAKDRGPTGELCF.

This clonotype was observed many times. The V and J genes are TRBV20-1 and TRBJ2-2; D uncertain. CDR1 and CDR2 (germline): DFQATT, SNEGSKA (reference sequence). The CDR3 length is 14 residues. With 6 bases removed from V and 2 bases from J, the gap between germline ends came to 13 bases. For the CDR3, the DNA is TGCAGTGCCCCCGGGCCAGATAACACCGGGGAGCTGTTTTTT. Translating it yields CSAPGPDNTGELFF.

The gene calls are TRBV7-9 and TRBJ2-7; D perhaps matches TRBD2 (5 bases). With 6 bases removed from V and 4 bases from J, the gap between germline ends came to 10 bases. CDR1 and CDR2 from the germline V gene are SEHNR and FQNEAQ (reference sequence). The CDR3 loop spans 12 amino acids. The CDR3: CASRFGEYEQYF. The CDR3 DNA reads TGTGCCAGCAGGTTCGGGGAATACGAGCAGTACTTC.

This clonotype was counted ten times or more. The rearrangement uses TRBV19 and TRBJ1-1, with D possibly being TRBD1 (6 bases). The V and J ends lost 7 bases and 0 bases respectively, with 15 bases between them. This CDR3 contains 15 residues. In germline, CDR1 is LNHDA, CDR2 SQIVND (reference sequence). The CDR3 loop is CASTKYRVLNTEAFF. CDR3 bases: TGTGCCAGTACCAAATACAGGGTATTGAACACTGAAGCTTTCTTT.

This clonotype was detected a few times. V is TRBV6-1 and J is TRBJ2-5, with 10 bases fitting TRBD2. The CDR3 has 15 residues. CDR1 is MNHNS and CDR2 is SASEGT in the germline V gene. After removal of 5 bases from V and 2 bases from J, the junction contained 5 bases not matched to a gene. The CDR3 region has the DNA TGTGCCAGCAGTCGGACTAGCGGAGTTCAAGAGACCCAGTACTTC. Protein sequence: CASSRTSGVQETQYF.

The rearrangement joins TRBV28 to TRBJ1-2; a possible D gene is TRBD1 (6 bases). The CDR3 contains 12 residues. Germline V lookup: CDR1 MDHEN, CDR2 SYDVKM. In DNA, the CDR3 is TGTGCGGGTAGGGGGGAGAACTATGGCTACACCTTC. Protein: CAGRGENYGYTF.

There are many counts of this clonotype. The gene calls are TRBV7-6 and TRBJ2-6; 14 bases are shared with TRBD2. The germline V gene encodes CDR1 SGHVS and CDR2 FNYEAQ. There are 18 residues in the CDR3. V lost 3 bases, J lost 2 bases, and 3 bases stayed unmatched. The CDR3 DNA sequence: TGTGCCAGCAGCTTCGGGACTAGCGGGAGTACTGGGGCCAACGTCCTGACTTTC. This sequence encodes CASSFGTSGSTGANVLTF.

This clonotype was observed many times. The V and J genes are TRBV28 and TRBJ2-2, with 7 positions matching TRBD1. The germline V gene encodes CDR1 MDHEN and CDR2 SYDVKM. V dropped 6 bases and J dropped 6; count of bases not matched to a gene: 4. The CDR3 loop spans 13 amino acids. In DNA, the CDR3 is TGTGCCAGCAGAACAACAGGGGCCGGGGAGCTGTTTTTT. Protein sequence: CASRTTGAGELFF.

This clonotype was recorded only once. The chain is built from TRBV19 and TRBJ1-5; tentative D call: TRBD1 (5 bases). With 6 bases removed from V and 1 base from J, the gap between germline ends came to 13 bases. Per germline, CDR1 LNHDA and CDR2 SQIVND (reference sequence). The CDR3 consists of 15 residues. This CDR3 reads CASRRGFGSNQPQHF. CDR3 nucleotide sequence: TGTGCCAGTAGGAGGGGTTTCGGGAGCAATCAGCCCCAGCATTTT.

This clonotype was detected many times. The chain couples TRBV20-1 to TRBJ1-1; D uncertain. From germline, CDR1 is DFQATT and CDR2 SNEGSKA (reference sequence). This CDR3 region has 14 residues. V was pared by 1 base and J by 1 base, with 10 bases between. The CDR3 DNA reads as TGCAGTGCTAGAGGTGTCCCGGGGAACACTGAAGCTTTCTTT. Its protein product is CSARGVPGNTEAFF.